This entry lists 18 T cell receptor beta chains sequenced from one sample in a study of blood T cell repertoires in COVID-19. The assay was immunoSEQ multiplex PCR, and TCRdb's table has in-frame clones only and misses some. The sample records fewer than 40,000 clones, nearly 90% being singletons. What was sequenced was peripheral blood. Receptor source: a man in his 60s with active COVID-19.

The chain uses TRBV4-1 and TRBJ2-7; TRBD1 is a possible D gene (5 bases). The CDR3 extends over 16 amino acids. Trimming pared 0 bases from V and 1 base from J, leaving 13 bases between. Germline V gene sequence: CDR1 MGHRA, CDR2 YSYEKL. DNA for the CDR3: TGCGCCAGCAGCCAAGAAGGCCCCACAGGATCCTACGAGCAGTACTTC. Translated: CASSQEGPTGSYEQYF.

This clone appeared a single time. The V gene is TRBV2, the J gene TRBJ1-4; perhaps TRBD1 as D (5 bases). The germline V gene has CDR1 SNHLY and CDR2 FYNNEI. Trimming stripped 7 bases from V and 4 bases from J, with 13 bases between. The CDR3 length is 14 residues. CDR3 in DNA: TGTGCCAGCAAAAAAGACAGAAATAATGAAAAACTGTTTTTT. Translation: CASKKDRNNEKLFF.

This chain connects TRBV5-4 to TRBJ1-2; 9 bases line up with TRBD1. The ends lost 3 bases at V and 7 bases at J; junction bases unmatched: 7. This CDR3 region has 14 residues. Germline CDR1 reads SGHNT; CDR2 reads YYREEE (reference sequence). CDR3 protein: CASSWPGQGSGYTF. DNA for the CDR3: TGTGCCAGCAGCTGGCCGGGACAGGGCTCTGGCTACACCTTC.

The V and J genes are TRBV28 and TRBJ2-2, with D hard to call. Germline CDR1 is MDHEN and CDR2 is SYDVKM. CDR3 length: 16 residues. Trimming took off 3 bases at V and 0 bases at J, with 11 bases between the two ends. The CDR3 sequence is CASSLPLPTNTGELFF. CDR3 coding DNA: TGTGCCAGCAGTTTGCCCCTACCCACGAACACCGGGGAGCTGTTTTTT. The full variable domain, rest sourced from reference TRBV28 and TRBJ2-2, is DVKVTQSSRYLVKRTGEKVFLECVQDMDHENMFWYRQDPGLGLRLIYFSYDVKMKEKGDIPEGYSVSREKKERFSLILESASTNQTSMYLCASSLPLPTNTGELFFGEGSRLTVL.

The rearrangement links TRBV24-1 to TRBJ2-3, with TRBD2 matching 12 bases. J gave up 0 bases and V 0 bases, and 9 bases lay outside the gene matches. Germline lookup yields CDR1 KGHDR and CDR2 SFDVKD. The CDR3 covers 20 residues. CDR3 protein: CATSDLDLAGGVSSTDTQYF. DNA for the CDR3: TGTGCCACCAGTGATTTGGATCTAGCGGGGGGGGTTTCTAGCACAGATACGCAGTATTTT.

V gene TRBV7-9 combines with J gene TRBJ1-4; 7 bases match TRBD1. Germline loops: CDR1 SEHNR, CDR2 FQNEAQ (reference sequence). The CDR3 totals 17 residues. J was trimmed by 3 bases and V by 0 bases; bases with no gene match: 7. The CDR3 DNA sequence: TGTGCCAGCAGCTTAGCGGGCAGGGGGATATCTAATGAAAAACTGTTTTTT. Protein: CASSLAGRGISNEKLFF.

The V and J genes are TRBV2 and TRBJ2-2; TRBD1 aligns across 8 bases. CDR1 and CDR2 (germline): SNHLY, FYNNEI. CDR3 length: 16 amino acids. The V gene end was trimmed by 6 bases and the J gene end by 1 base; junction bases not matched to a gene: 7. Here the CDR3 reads CASSPDRGRNTGELFF. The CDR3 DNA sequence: TGTGCCAGCAGCCCAGACAGGGGACGGAACACCGGGGAGCTGTTTTTT.

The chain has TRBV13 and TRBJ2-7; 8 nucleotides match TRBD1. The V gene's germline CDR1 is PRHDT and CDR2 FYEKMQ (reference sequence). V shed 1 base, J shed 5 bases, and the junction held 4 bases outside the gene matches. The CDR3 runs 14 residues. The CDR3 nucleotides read TGTGCCAGCAGCTTAGTCGCAGGGGGCGACGAGCAGTACTTC. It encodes CASSLVAGGDEQYF.

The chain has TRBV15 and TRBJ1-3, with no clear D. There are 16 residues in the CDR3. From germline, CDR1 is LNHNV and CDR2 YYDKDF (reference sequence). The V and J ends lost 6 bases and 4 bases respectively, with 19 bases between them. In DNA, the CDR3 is TGTGCCACCAGACCCCAGGTGGGGTCGGGAGGAAACACCATATATTTT. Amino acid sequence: CATRPQVGSGGNTIYF.

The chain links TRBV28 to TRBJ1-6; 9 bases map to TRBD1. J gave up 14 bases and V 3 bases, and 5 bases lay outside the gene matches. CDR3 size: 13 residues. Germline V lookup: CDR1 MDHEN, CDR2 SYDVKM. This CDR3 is CASSLDRGGTLHF. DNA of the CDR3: TGTGCCAGCAGTTTGGACAGGGGTGGGACCCTCCACTTT.

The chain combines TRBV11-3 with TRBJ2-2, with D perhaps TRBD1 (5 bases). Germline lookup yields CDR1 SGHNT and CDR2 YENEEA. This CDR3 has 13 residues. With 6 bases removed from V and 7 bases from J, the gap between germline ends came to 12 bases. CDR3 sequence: CASSPGHVGELFF. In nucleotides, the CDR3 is TGTGCCAGCAGTCCCGGACATGTCGGGGAGCTGTTTTTT.

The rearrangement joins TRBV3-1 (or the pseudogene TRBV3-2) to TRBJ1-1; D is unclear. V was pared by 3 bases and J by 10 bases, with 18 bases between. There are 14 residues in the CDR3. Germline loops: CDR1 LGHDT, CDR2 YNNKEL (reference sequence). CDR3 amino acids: CASSQSGSIYGAFF. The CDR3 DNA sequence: TGTGCCAGCAGCCAGAGCGGCAGTATCTACGGAGCTTTCTTT.

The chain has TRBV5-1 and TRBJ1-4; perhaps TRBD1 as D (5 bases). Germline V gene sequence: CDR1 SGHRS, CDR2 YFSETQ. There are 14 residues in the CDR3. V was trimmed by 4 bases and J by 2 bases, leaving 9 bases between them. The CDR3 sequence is CASSPGLTNEKLFF. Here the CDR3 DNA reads TGCGCCAGCAGCCCGGGACTGACTAATGAAAAACTGTTTTTT.

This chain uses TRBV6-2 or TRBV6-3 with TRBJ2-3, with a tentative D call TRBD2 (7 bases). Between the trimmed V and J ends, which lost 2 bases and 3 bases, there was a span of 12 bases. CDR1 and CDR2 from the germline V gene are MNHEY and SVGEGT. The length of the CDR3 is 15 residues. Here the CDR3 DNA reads TGTGCCAGCAGTTACGCGGGGGCCATAACAGATACGCAGTATTTT. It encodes CASSYAGAITDTQYF.

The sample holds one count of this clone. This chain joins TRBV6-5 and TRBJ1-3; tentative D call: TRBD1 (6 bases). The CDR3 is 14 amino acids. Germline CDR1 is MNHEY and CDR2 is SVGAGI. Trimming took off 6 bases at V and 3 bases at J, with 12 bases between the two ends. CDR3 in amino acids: CASSHREGGNTIYF. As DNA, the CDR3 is TGTGCCAGCAGCCACAGGGAAGGTGGAAACACCATATATTTT.

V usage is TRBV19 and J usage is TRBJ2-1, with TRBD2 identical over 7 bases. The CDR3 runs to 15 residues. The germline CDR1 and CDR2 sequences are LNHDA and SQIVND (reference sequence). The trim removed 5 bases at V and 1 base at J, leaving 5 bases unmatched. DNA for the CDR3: TGTGCCAGTAGTGTCGGGGGAGGGTCCTACAATGAGCAGTTCTTC. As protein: CASSVGGGSYNEQFF. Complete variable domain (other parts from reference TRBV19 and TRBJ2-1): DGGITQSPKYLFRKEGQNVTLSCEQNLNHDAMYWYRQDPGQGLRLIYYSQIVNDFQKGDIAEGYSVSREKKESFPLTVTSAQKNPTAFYLCASSVGGGSYNEQFFGPGTRLTVL.

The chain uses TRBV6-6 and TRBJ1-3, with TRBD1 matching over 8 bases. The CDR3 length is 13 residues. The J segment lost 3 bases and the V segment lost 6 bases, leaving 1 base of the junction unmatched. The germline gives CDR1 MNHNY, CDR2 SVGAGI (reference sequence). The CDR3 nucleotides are TGTGCCAGCAGCAGGGGGCTTGGAAACACCATATATTTT. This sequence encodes CASSRGLGNTIYF.

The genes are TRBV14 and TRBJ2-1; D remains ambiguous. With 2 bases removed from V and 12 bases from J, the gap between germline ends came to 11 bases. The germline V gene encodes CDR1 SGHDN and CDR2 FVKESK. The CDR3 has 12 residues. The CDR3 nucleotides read TGTGCCAGCAGCCAAAGCGTCACGACGCAGTTCTTC. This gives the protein CASSQSVTTQFF.